The clone carrying this TCR beta chain was counted at least ten times. This entry comes from a study of regulatory T cells in long-lasting Graves disease. The CDR3 totals 14 residues. V lost 5 bases and J 6 bases, leaving 17 bases between the germline ends. Germline V gives CDR1 MNHEY, CDR2 SMNVEV (reference sequence). Arm-PCR of CDR3 regions and iRepertoire HTBI primers were the basis on which TCR beta libraries were built. TCRdb reanalysed the multiplex PCR reads using MiXCR and keeps one entry per CDR3 protein. The table has fewer than 350,000 distinct CDR3 sequences, under 20% seen once. Time point specified: newly diagnosed GD, antithyroid drugs for less than 3 months. The TCR library was prepared using RNA isolated from PBMCs.

This specimen consisted of peripheral blood mononuclear cells (PBMCs), obtained at new diagnosis, from a patient treated with antithyroid drugs. The chain combines TRBV27 with TRBJ2-7; perhaps TRBD1 as D (6 bases). This sequence was found in a female donor with Graves disease. DNA of the CDR3: TGTGCCAGCAGTCCAGACAGGCCTCGAGGCGAGCAGTACTTC. As protein: CASSPDRPRGEQYF.